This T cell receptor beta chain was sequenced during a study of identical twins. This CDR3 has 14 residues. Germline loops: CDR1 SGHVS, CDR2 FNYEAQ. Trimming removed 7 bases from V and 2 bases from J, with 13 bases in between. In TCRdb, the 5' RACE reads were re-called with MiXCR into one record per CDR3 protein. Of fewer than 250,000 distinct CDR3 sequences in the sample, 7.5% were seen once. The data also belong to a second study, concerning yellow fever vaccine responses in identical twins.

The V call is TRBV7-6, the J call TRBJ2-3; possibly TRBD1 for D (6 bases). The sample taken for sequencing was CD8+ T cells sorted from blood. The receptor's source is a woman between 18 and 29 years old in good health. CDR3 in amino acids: CASTAAGDTDTQYF. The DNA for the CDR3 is TGTGCCAGCACCGCGGCAGGGGACACAGATACGCAGTATTTT.